The entry below describes one T cell receptor beta chain. Patients from Seattle were sampled longitudinally, starting during active infection. The J segment lost 6 bases and the V segment lost 4 bases, leaving 6 bases of the junction unmatched. Germline CDR1 is SEHNR and CDR2 is FQNEAQ (reference sequence). There are 13 residues in the CDR3. The data derive from a study of blood T cell repertoires in COVID-19. About the research overall: Acute and convalescent COVID-19 specimens originated in the United States, Italy and Spain. Sample material is recorded as cDNA or gDNA derived from T cells, B-cell-depleted T cells, or PBMCs.

Under the authors' procedure: Amplifying reference gene primers gave estimates of nucleated cell counts. Clones were read by immunoSEQ multiplex PCR, and TCRdb kept only the in-frame ones, dropping some. The V and J calls and clone size were taken over from that table, and D and trimming were inferred from the DNA. Here the sample spans 97,000 or so clones, approximately 86% being singletons. The chain links TRBV7-9 to TRBJ2-7; TRBD1 aligns across 7 bases. Specimen: peripheral blood. This receptor was taken from a woman aged 50 to 65 with COVID-19, enrolled during active disease. CDR3 loop: CASSSTGFGEQYF. CDR3 nucleotide sequence: TGTGCCAGCAGCTCGACAGGGTTTGGCGAGCAGTACTTC.